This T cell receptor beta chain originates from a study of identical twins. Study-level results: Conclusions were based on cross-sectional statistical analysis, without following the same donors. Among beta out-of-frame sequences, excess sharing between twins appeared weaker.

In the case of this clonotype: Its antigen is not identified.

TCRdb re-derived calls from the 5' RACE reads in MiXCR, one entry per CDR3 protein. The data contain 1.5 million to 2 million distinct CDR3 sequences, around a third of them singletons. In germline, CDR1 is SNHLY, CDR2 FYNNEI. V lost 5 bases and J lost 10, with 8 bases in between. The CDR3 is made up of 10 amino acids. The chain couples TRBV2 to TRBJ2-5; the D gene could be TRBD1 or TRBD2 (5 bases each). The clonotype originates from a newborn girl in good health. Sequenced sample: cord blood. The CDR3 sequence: CASSLGDQYF. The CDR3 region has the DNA TGTGCCAGCAGTTTGGGGGACCAGTACTTC.